A single sample is the source of the 32 T cell receptor beta chains below, sequenced in a study of cytomegalovirus exposure and HLA in healthy donors listed by TCRdb under 2017. Libraries came from the immunoSEQ multiplex PCR assay. A mixture of 60 forward primers for TCR Vbeta segments and 13 reverse primers for TCR Jbeta segments was used in the multiplex PCR. In its TCRdb copy, this immuneACCESS table keeps in-frame sequences only and misses some clones. Where compared with another copy, unresolved V genes explain less than half of these, and the others have no known cause. The sample table holds about 110,000 clones, of which roughly 13% were seen once. Clones ranked in the top ten supply approximately 15% of the sample. The source material was PBMCs. Receptors originate from a man in his forties in good health and CMV-seropositive.

This clone was detected a few times. The V and J genes are TRBV5-6 and TRBJ2-1; 13 bases fit TRBD2. V shed 7 bases and J 6 bases; nucleotides not matched to a gene: 4. Germline values: CDR1 SGHDT, CDR2 YYEEEE. The CDR3 sequence is 14 residues long. The CDR3 protein is CASLRLAGGNEQFF. CDR3 nucleotides: TGTGCCAGCCTCAGACTAGCGGGAGGCAATGAGCAGTTCTTC. Based on the CDR3 plus reference TRBV5-6 and TRBJ2-1, the full variable domain is DAGVTQSPTHLIKTRGQQVTLRCSPKSGHDTVSWYQQALGQGPQFIFQYYEEEERQRGNFPDRFSGHQFPNYSSELNVNALLLGDSALYLCASLRLAGGNEQFFGPGTRLTVL.

The rearrangement joins TRBV15 to TRBJ2-5; the D gene is possibly TRBD2 (6 bases). V was trimmed by 1 base and J by 5 bases, leaving 11 bases between them. Germline V CDR1 and CDR2: LNHNV, YYDKDF (reference sequence). This CDR3 contains 14 residues. CDR3 nucleotides: TGTGCCACCAGCAGAGGGACTACCGATGAGACCCAGTACTTC. Translated: CATSRGTTDETQYF. Combining the CDR3 with reference TRBV15 and TRBJ2-5 gives the whole variable domain DAMVIQNPRYQVTQFGKPVTLSCSQTLNHNVMYWYQQKSSQAPKLLFHYYDKDFNNEADTPDNFQSRRPNTSFCFLDIRSPGLGDTAMYLCATSRGTTDETQYFGPGTRLLVL.

CDR3 coding DNA: TGTGCCAGCAGCAAACGAAACGACAGGGGTTATCCTTACGAGCAGTACTTC. Encoded protein: CASSKRNDRGYPYEQYF. The genes are TRBV5-5 and TRBJ2-7; 8 bases are a match to TRBD1. Germline assignment: CDR1 SGHKS and CDR2 YYEKEE (reference sequence). This CDR3 comprises 17 residues. The trim removed 4 bases at V and 4 bases at J, leaving 16 bases unmatched.

The chain links TRBV15 to TRBJ2-1, with 8 positions matching TRBD2. The V gene's germline CDR1 is LNHNV and CDR2 YYDKDF (reference sequence). This CDR3 contains 15 residues. V dropped 3 bases and J dropped 4; count of bases not matched to a gene: 5. As DNA, the CDR3 is TGTGCCACCAGCAGGACTAGCGCGAATTACAATGAGCAGTTCTTC. As protein: CATSRTSANYNEQFF.

This clone was seen only a few times. The chain is built from TRBV11-1 and TRBJ2-2, with 8 bases fitting TRBD1. This CDR3 has 15 amino acids. In germline, CDR1 is SGHAT, CDR2 FQDESV (reference sequence). Germline trimming cut 5 bases from V and 7 bases from J; bases unmatched to any gene: 9. CDR3 protein: CASSPRTGFLGELFF. CDR3 coding DNA: TGTGCCAGCAGCCCCCGGACAGGGTTCCTCGGGGAGCTGTTTTTT. Full variable domain (missing parts from reference TRBV11-1 and TRBJ2-2): EAEVAQSPRYKITEKSQAVAFWCDPISGHATLYWYRQILGQGPELLVQFQDESVVDDSQLPKDRFSAERLKGVDSTLKIQPAELGDSAMYLCASSPRTGFLGELFFGEGSRLTVL.

This clone has more than one count but fewer than ten. This sequence joins TRBV6-5 and TRBJ1-2, with 10 bases lining up with TRBD1. CDR1 and CDR2 (germline): MNHEY, SVGAGI. The CDR3 covers 15 residues. The junction had 3 bases not matched to a gene; V was cut back by 0 bases and J by 5 bases. DNA for the CDR3: TGTGCCAGCAGTTACTCGTGGGGACAGGGGTATGGCTACACCTTC. This codes for CASSYSWGQGYGYTF.

The chain is built from TRBV5-6 and TRBJ1-1, with 7 bases that match TRBD1. V trimming: 3 bases; J trimming: 1 base; junction bases outside the gene matches: 9. The CDR3 sequence is 16 residues long. Germline assignment: CDR1 SGHDT and CDR2 YYEEEE. The CDR3: CASSWRIRTGNTEAFF. The CDR3 nucleotides read TGTGCCAGCAGCTGGAGAATTAGGACAGGGAACACTGAAGCTTTCTTT.

This clone was seen only a few times. The genes are TRBV28 and TRBJ2-7; TRBD2 matches at 12 bases. V gave up 1 base and J gave up 6 bases; unmatched junction bases: 13. Germline values: CDR1 MDHEN, CDR2 SYDVKM. The CDR3 has 18 amino acids. CDR3 sequence (DNA): TGTGCCAGCAGTTTATTGTCGTTTTGGGCTAGCGGGAGGGGCGAGCAGTACTTC. It is translated as CASSLLSFWASGRGEQYF.

This clone was picked up a small number of times. This sequence joins TRBV18 and TRBJ1-2; 8 nucleotides line up with TRBD1. This CDR3 has 14 residues. With 2 bases clipped from V and 4 bases from J, the junction kept 3 bases outside the gene matches. The germline CDR1 and CDR2 sequences are KGHSH and LQKENI. The CDR3 spells CASSPATGAYGYTF. In nucleotides, the CDR3 is TGTGCCAGCTCACCAGCGACAGGGGCCTATGGCTACACCTTC.

This clone was seen more than once but under ten times. The gene calls are TRBV30 and TRBJ2-1, with D maybe TRBD2 (5 bases). The germline CDR1 and CDR2 sequences are GTSNPN and SVGIG (reference sequence). The length of the CDR3 is 14 residues. Trimming took off 4 bases at V and 9 bases at J, with 19 bases between the two ends. CDR3 loop: CAWKEMGAYGEQFF. As DNA, the CDR3 is TGTGCCTGGAAAGAGATGGGAGCCTACGGTGAGCAGTTCTTC. Complete variable domain (other parts from reference TRBV30 and TRBJ2-1): SQTIHQWPATLVQPVGSPLSLECTVEGTSNPNLYWYRQAAGRGLQLLFYSVGIGQISSEVPQNLSASRPQDRQFILSSKKLLLSDSGFYLCAWKEMGAYGEQFFGPGTRLTVL.

The chain links TRBV2 to TRBJ2-1, with 8 bases that match TRBD2. Trimming cost V 2 bases and J 9 bases; bases outside gene matches: 6. The CDR3 covers 14 residues. The germline V gene has CDR1 SNHLY and CDR2 FYNNEI. CDR3 sequence reads: CASSESGGRSEQFF. CDR3 DNA sequence: TGTGCCAGCAGTGAATCGGGGGGGCGGAGTGAGCAGTTCTTC. The variable domain in full, with the rest retrieved from reference TRBV2 and TRBJ2-1, is EPEVTQTPSHQVTQMGQEVILRCVPISNHLYFYWYRQILGQKVEFLVSFYNNEISEKSEIFDDQFSVERPDGSNFTLKIRSTKLEDSAMYFCASSESGGRSEQFFGPGTRLTVL.

This clone was recorded a few times. The V call is TRBV2, the J call TRBJ1-1; D is unclear. Per germline, CDR1 SNHLY and CDR2 FYNNEI. The CDR3 runs 15 residues. Trimming stripped 4 bases from V and 0 bases from J, with 12 bases between. The CDR3 sequence is CASSGGRAMNTEAFF. CDR3 nucleotide sequence: TGTGCCAGCAGTGGCGGCAGAGCCATGAACACTGAAGCTTTCTTT.

This clone was counted a few times. This chain joins TRBV5-5 and TRBJ2-1; 9 nucleotides align to TRBD1. Germline CDR1 SGHKS, CDR2 YYEKEE (reference sequence). This CDR3 spans 15 amino acids. The J segment lost 2 bases and the V segment lost 3 bases, leaving 3 bases of the junction unmatched. The CDR3, as DNA: TGTGCCAGCAGCTCGGGACAGGGAACCTACAATGAGCAGTTCTTC. Protein: CASSSGQGTYNEQFF.

This clone was counted a few times. This chain joins TRBV5-1 and TRBJ1-4; 10 bases map to TRBD1. In germline, CDR1 is SGHRS, CDR2 YFSETQ. CDR3 length: 19 amino acids. V shed 3 bases, J shed 0 bases, and the junction held 11 bases outside the gene matches. In nucleotides, the CDR3 is TGCGCCAGCAGCTGGGGGACAGGGGATACCGTTGCAACTAATGAAAAACTGTTTTTT. Its translation is CASSWGTGDTVATNEKLFF.

The rearrangement links TRBV7-3 to TRBJ2-1; 16 bases are shared with TRBD2. Germline CDR1 reads SGHTA; CDR2 reads FQGTGA. The junction had 12 bases not matched to a gene; V was cut back by 1 base and J by 9 bases. CDR3 size: 19 residues. CDR3 protein: CASSLKPPGTSGRESEQFF. In DNA, the CDR3 is TGTGCCAGCAGCTTAAAACCCCCCGGGACTAGCGGGAGGGAAAGTGAGCAGTTCTTC.

V gene TRBV29-1 combines with J gene TRBJ2-3; 8 bases agree with TRBD2. Germline V gene data show CDR1 as SQVTM and CDR2 as ANQGSEA. The CDR3 totals 14 residues. Germline trimming cut 6 bases from V and 6 bases from J; bases unmatched to any gene: 11. For the CDR3, the DNA is TGCAGCGTGCCCCCAGCGGGAGTAACTGATACGCAGTATTTT. As protein: CSVPPAGVTDTQYF.

The CDR3 spells CSVVQGRKAFF. CDR3 DNA: TGCAGCGTAGTACAGGGGCGGAAAGCTTTCTTT. The chain combines TRBV29-1 with TRBJ1-1; TRBD1 matches at 7 bases. Looked up from germline, CDR1 is SQVTM and CDR2 is ANQGSEA. The CDR3 runs to 11 residues. V was pared by 6 bases and J by 9 bases, with 7 bases of the junction left unmatched.

This clone was counted only a few times. J is TRBJ2-1 and V is TRBV5-1; D is unresolved. The CDR3 is made up of 15 amino acids. V gave up 0 bases and J gave up 0 bases, with 7 bases separating them. Germline lookup yields CDR1 SGHRS and CDR2 YFSETQ. The CDR3 is CASSLGPSSYNEQFF. The CDR3 DNA reads TGCGCCAGCAGCTTGGGGCCTAGCTCCTACAATGAGCAGTTCTTC. Drawing the rest from reference TRBV5-1 and TRBJ2-1, the complete variable domain is KAGVTQTPRYLIKTRGQQVTLSCSPISGHRSVSWYQQTPGQGLQFLFEYFSETQRNKGNFPGRFSGRQFSNSRSEMNVSTLELGDSALYLCASSLGPSSYNEQFFGPGTRLTVL.

This clone was seen a handful of times. This rearrangement joins TRBV2 to TRBJ1-1; D unclear. V was shortened by 4 bases and J by 3 bases, with 9 bases between the two germline ends. CDR1 is SNHLY and CDR2 is FYNNEI in the germline V gene. The CDR3 loop spans 13 amino acids. For the CDR3, the DNA is TGTGCCAGCAGTGCGGCCCGGGACACTGAAGCTTTCTTT. Translating it yields CASSAARDTEAFF. The variable domain in full, completed from reference TRBV2 and TRBJ1-1, reads EPEVTQTPSHQVTQMGQEVILRCVPISNHLYFYWYRQILGQKVEFLVSFYNNEISEKSEIFDDQFSVERPDGSNFTLKIRSTKLEDSAMYFCASSAARDTEAFFGQGTRLTVV.

As regards this clone: The germline gene is not matched at one end of the junction; a read error may be the cause. V is TRBV18 and J is TRBJ2-1; D gene uncertain. The germline CDR1 and CDR2 sequences are KGHSH and LQKENI. CDR3 length: 14 residues. CDR3 sequence: CASSPSVSNNEQFF. DNA for the CDR3: TGTGCCAGCTCACCATCAGTCTCCAACAATGAGCAGTTCTTC.

The chain joins TRBV10-1 to TRBJ2-1; 8 bases agree with TRBD1. This CDR3 is built from 14 residues. The germline gives CDR1 WNHNN, CDR2 SYGVQD (reference sequence). Trimming cost V 3 bases and J 8 bases; bases outside gene matches: 6. For the CDR3, the DNA is TGCGCCAGCAGTGACAGGGGGCATCTCTATGAGCAGTTCTTC. Its translation is CASSDRGHLYEQFF.

This clone showed up just a few times. The V gene is TRBV15, the J gene TRBJ2-7; D is possibly TRBD1 (6 bases). From germline, CDR1 is LNHNV and CDR2 YYDKDF (reference sequence). The CDR3 covers 13 residues. V lost 0 bases and J 3 bases, leaving 6 bases between the germline ends. The DNA of the CDR3 is TGTGCCACCAGCAGAGACAGGGGCTACGAGCAGTACTTC. Residues: CATSRDRGYEQYF. Based on the CDR3 plus reference TRBV15 and TRBJ2-7, the full variable domain is DAMVIQNPRYQVTQFGKPVTLSCSQTLNHNVMYWYQQKSSQAPKLLFHYYDKDFNNEADTPDNFQSRRPNTSFCFLDIRSPGLGDTAMYLCATSRDRGYEQYFGPGTRLTVT.

The chain has TRBV5-4 and TRBJ1-5; possibly TRBD1 for D (5 bases). Trimming left V 0 bases short and J 5 bases short, with 12 bases between. The CDR3 covers 15 residues. Germline CDR1 SGHNT, CDR2 YYREEE (reference sequence). The CDR3 sequence: CASSLAGSADQPQHF. The CDR3 coding sequence is TGTGCCAGCAGCTTGGCAGGGTCTGCGGATCAGCCCCAGCATTTT.

The CDR3 DNA reads TGTGCCAGCAGGAAAACAGGAGTCGAGGAAAAACTGTTTTTT. It encodes CASRKTGVEEKLFF. The chain is built from TRBV2 and TRBJ1-4, with a weak D call TRBD1 (5 bases). The germline V and J ends were trimmed by 6 bases and 8 bases, with 16 bases remaining between them. CDR1 SNHLY and CDR2 FYNNEI come from the germline V gene. The CDR3 covers 14 residues.

The chain employs TRBV29-1 and TRBJ2-1; maybe TRBD1 (5 bases). Trimming took off 6 bases at V and 7 bases at J, with 10 bases between the two ends. The CDR3 is made up of 11 amino acids. Germline CDR1 is SQVTM and CDR2 is ANQGSEA. Here the CDR3 reads CSVTTVNEQFF. Here the CDR3 DNA reads TGCAGCGTGACGACAGTTAATGAGCAGTTCTTC.

The chain joins TRBV18 to TRBJ1-5, with D uncertain. This CDR3 comprises 16 residues. Trimming pared 0 bases from V and 6 bases from J, leaving 15 bases between. Germline V gives CDR1 KGHSH, CDR2 LQKENI. The CDR3 DNA is TGTGCCAGCTCACCACCGTCACAGCTACGGGGTCAGCCCCAGCATTTT. Translation: CASSPPSQLRGQPQHF.

This clone came up a few times. The J gene is TRBJ1-2, the V gene TRBV11-2; D is undetermined. The CDR3 consists of 14 residues. From germline, CDR1 is SGHAT and CDR2 FQNNGV. Trimming removed 1 base from V and 3 bases from J, with 9 bases in between. CDR3 coding DNA: TGTGCCAGCAGCTTAGGAGGGTCCTACTATGGCTACACCTTC. As protein: CASSLGGSYYGYTF.

The gene calls are TRBV10-1 and TRBJ2-1; 8 nucleotides match TRBD2. V shed 1 base, J shed 7 bases, and the junction held 3 bases outside the gene matches. This CDR3 has 14 residues. In germline, CDR1 is WNHNN, CDR2 SYGVQD (reference sequence). The CDR3 sequence is CASSEWSSGNEQFF. For the CDR3, the DNA is TGCGCCAGCAGTGAGTGGTCTAGCGGGAATGAGCAGTTCTTC.

This clone was counted between two and nine times. The gene calls are TRBV14 and TRBJ1-1; unclear D gene. Germline-derived CDR1 and CDR2 are SGHDN and FVKESK. CDR3 length: 13 amino acids. V was trimmed by 0 bases and J by 8 bases, leaving 10 bases between them. The CDR3 DNA reads as TGTGCCAGCAGCCAAGACTGGAGGCGGGAAGCTTTCTTT. It yields the protein CASSQDWRREAFF.

V usage is TRBV10-2 and J usage is TRBJ1-4, with a tentative D call TRBD1 (6 bases). The CDR3 consists of 16 residues. Germline V gene sequence: CDR1 WSHSY, CDR2 SAAADI. Trimming removed 2 bases from V and 3 bases from J, with 13 bases in between. The CDR3 nucleotides are TGCGCCAGCAGTGAGGGGGGGGGCGACCCTAATGAAAAACTGTTTTTT. It translates to CASSEGGGDPNEKLFF.

This sequence joins TRBV2 and TRBJ2-1; TRBD1 might be the D (5 bases). Germline V gene lookup returns CDR1 SNHLY and CDR2 FYNNEI. V lost 7 bases to trimming and J lost 4 bases, with 17 bases between them. The CDR3 sequence is 15 residues long. The CDR3 DNA reads as TGTGCCAGCAACGACCAGGGAATCGTATACAATGAGCAGTTCTTC. The encoded protein is CASNDQGIVYNEQFF.

The V gene is TRBV9, the J gene TRBJ2-1; 7 bases are shared with TRBD2. Germline values: CDR1 SGDLS, CDR2 YYNGEE. The V segment lost 4 bases and the J segment 14 bases; nucleotides outside the gene matches: 6. The CDR3 spans 11 residues. The CDR3 coding sequence is TGTGCCAGCAGCTTAACCGGGACTAAGTTCTTC. Residues: CASSLTGTKFF.